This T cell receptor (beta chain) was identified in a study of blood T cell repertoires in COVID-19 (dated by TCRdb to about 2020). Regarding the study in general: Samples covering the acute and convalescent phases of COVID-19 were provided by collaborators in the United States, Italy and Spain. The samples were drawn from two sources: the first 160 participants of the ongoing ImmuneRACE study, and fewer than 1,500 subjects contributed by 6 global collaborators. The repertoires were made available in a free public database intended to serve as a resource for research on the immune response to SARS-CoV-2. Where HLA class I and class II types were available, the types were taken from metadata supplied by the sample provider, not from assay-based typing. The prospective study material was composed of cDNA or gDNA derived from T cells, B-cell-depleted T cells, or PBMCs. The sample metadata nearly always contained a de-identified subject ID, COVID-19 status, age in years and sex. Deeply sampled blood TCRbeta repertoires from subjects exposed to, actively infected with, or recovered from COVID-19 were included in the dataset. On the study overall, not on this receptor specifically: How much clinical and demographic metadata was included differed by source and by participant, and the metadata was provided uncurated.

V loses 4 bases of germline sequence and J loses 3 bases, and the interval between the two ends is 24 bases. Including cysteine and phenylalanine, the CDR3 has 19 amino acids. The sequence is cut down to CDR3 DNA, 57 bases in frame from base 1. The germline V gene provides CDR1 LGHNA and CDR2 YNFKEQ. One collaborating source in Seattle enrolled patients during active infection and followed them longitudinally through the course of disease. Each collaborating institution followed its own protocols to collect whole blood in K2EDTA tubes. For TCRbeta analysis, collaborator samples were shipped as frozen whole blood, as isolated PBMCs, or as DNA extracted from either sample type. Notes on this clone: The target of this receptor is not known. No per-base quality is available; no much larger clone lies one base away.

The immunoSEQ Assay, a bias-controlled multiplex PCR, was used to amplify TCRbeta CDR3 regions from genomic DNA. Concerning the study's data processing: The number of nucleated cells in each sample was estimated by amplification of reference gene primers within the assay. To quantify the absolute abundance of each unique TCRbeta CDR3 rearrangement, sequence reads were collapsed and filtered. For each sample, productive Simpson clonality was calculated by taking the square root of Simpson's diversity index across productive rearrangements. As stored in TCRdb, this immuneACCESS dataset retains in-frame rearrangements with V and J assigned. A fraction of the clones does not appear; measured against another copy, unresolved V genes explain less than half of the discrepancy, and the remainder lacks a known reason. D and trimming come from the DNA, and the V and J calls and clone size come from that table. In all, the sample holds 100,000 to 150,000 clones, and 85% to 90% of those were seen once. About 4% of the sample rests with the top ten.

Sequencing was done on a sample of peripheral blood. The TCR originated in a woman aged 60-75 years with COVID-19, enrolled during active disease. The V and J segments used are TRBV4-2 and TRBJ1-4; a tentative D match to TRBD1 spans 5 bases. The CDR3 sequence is CASSPREGRLSLPNEKLFF. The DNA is TGTGCCAGCAGCCCCCGGGAGGGGAGGTTGAGTCTCCCTAATGAAAAACTGTTTTTT.